Reported below is one T cell receptor beta chain. Clones were sequenced by immunoSEQ multiplex PCR, and TCRdb holds only the in-frame ones, with some missing. The data show about 84,000 clones, around 97% seen once. The sample belongs to a study of technical replicates of blood from a few donors. There are 14 residues in the CDR3. Trimming pared 2 bases from V and 3 bases from J, leaving 8 bases between. The germline gives CDR1 MNHEY, CDR2 SVGAGI. The rearrangement uses TRBV6-5 and TRBJ2-1, with D possibly matching TRBD2 (6 bases). The specimen was T cells isolated from PBMCs. The TCR originated in a human donor in good health. The CDR3 DNA reads TGTGCCAGCAGTTACGCGGGACGCTACAATGAGCAGTTCTTC. Its translation is CASSYAGRYNEQFF.